Following are 24 T cell receptor beta chains from one sample sequenced in a study of identical twins. MiXCR was run by TCRdb on the 5' RACE reads, yielding one entry per CDR3 protein. The sample shows a few hundred thousand distinct CDR3 sequences, 13% to 15% of them seen only once. The same data also went into a second study, on yellow fever vaccine responses in identical twins.

Sequenced material: CD4+ T cells sorted from blood. These TCRs come from a woman younger than 30 in good health.

This clonotype came up a few times. The chain has TRBV29-1 and TRBJ2-5; 9 bases align to TRBD2. J gave up 5 bases and V 8 bases, and 12 bases lay outside the gene matches. The CDR3 is 14 residues long. The germline CDR1 and CDR2 sequences are SQVTM and ANQGSEA. The CDR3 DNA follows: TGCAGCTTAGCGGGAGTGGGGCCGAGCGAGACCCAGTACTTC. Translation: CSLAGVGPSETQYF. The full variable domain, rest sourced from reference TRBV29-1 and TRBJ2-5, is SAVISQKPSRDICQRGTSLTIQCQVDSQVTMMFWYRQQPGQSLTLIATANQGSEATYESGFVIDKFPISRPNLTFSTLTVSNMSPEDSSIYLCSLAGVGPSETQYFGPGTRLLVL.

This clonotype occurred many times. In DNA, the CDR3 is TGTGCCAGCAGTTTGTATAGCACAGATACGCAGTATTTT. Amino acids: CASSLYSTDTQYF. The chain links TRBV12-3 or TRBV12-4 to TRBJ2-3, with D unclear. The CDR3 contains 13 residues. Trimming took off 3 bases at V and 0 bases at J, with 4 bases between the two ends.

CDR3 sequence reads: CASSQVGMDNEQFF. In DNA, the CDR3 is TGCGCCAGCAGCCAAGTGGGCATGGACAATGAGCAGTTCTTC. The V and J genes are TRBV4-1 and TRBJ2-1; D is unresolved. CDR1 and CDR2 from the germline V gene are MGHRA and YSYEKL. The CDR3 contains 14 residues. The V and J ends lost 1 base and 5 bases respectively, with 9 bases between them.

This clonotype was counted between two and nine times. The chain couples TRBV7-8 to TRBJ2-5, with TRBD2 matching 9 bases. This CDR3 contains 15 residues. Losses at the gene ends were 2 bases for V and 6 bases for J; bases not matched to a gene: 7. Germline V CDR1 and CDR2: SGHVS, FQNEAQ. CDR3 sequence reads: CASSLFLGLAQTQYF. CDR3 bases: TGTGCCAGCAGCTTATTTCTAGGACTAGCGCAGACCCAGTACTTC.

This CDR3 is CASSLETRVEAFF. As DNA, the CDR3 is TGTGCCAGCAGCTTAGAGACGCGAGTTGAAGCTTTCTTT. The V and J genes are TRBV7-9 and TRBJ1-1; D is unresolved. Deletions cut 1 base from V and 7 bases from J, with 10 bases between. CDR1 and CDR2 (germline): SEHNR, FQNEAQ (reference sequence). The CDR3 runs to 13 residues.

This chain links TRBV20-1 with TRBJ2-1; 7 nucleotides line up with TRBD2. V shed 1 base and J 4 bases; nucleotides not matched to a gene: 7. CDR1 and CDR2 (germline): DFQATT, SNEGSKA (reference sequence). This CDR3 spans 15 amino acids. As DNA, the CDR3 is TGCAGTGCTAGAGTAGCGGGTCCGACGTACAATGAGCAGTTCTTC. It is translated as CSARVAGPTYNEQFF.

The rearrangement joins TRBV29-1 to TRBJ1-4; no definite D call. The germline V gene encodes CDR1 SQVTM and CDR2 ANQGSEA. The CDR3 is 12 residues long. The V end was cut by 6 bases, the J end by 0 bases, with 5 bases between. CDR3 sequence (DNA): TGCAGCGTGGTCCCAACTAATGAAAAACTGTTTTTT. Amino acids: CSVVPTNEKLFF.

V usage is TRBV20-1 and J usage is TRBJ2-7; D is uncertain. The CDR3 is 13 residues long. With 4 bases removed from V and 0 bases from J, the gap between germline ends came to 10 bases. Germline V gene lookup returns CDR1 DFQATT and CDR2 SNEGSKA (reference sequence). The CDR3 protein is CSAISEFSYEQYF. CDR3 DNA sequence: TGCAGTGCTATTTCAGAGTTCTCCTACGAGCAGTACTTC.

The J gene is TRBJ2-1, the V gene TRBV6-2 or TRBV6-3; D ambiguous. V lost 2 bases, J lost 4 bases, and 12 bases lay in between. From germline, CDR1 is MNHEY and CDR2 SVGEGT. The CDR3 is 15 amino acids. The CDR3 spells CASSYPKNRYNEQFF. The CDR3 bases are TGTGCCAGCAGTTACCCCAAAAACAGATACAATGAGCAGTTCTTC.

This clonotype was found a few times. The chain couples TRBV10-1 to TRBJ2-3; D tentatively fits TRBD1 or TRBD2 (5 bases each). The length of the CDR3 is 14 residues. Germline CDR1 is WNHNN and CDR2 is SYGVQD (reference sequence). V dropped 0 bases and J dropped 4 bases, with 8 bases sitting between them. The CDR3 nucleotides read TGCGCCAGCAGTGAGTCGTCGGGGCCAGATACGCAGTATTTT. It yields the protein CASSESSGPDTQYF.

The J gene is TRBJ2-3, the V gene TRBV20-1, with D possibly being TRBD1 or TRBD2 (5 bases each). Trimming stripped 0 bases from V and 0 bases from J, with 16 bases between. The CDR3 is 17 amino acids. The V gene's germline CDR1 is DFQATT and CDR2 SNEGSKA (reference sequence). DNA of the CDR3: TGCAGTGCTAGAGATTTAGGGACGCCTGCTAGCACAGATACGCAGTATTTT. This encodes CSARDLGTPASTDTQYF.

There are a few counts of this clonotype. This chain uses TRBV6-2 or TRBV6-3 with TRBJ2-3, with unresolved D. This CDR3 comprises 13 residues. V lost 6 bases, J lost 2 bases, and 9 bases lay in between. In germline, CDR1 is MNHEY, CDR2 SVGEGT. As DNA, the CDR3 is TGTGCCAGCAGGACGACTGCCACAGATACGCAGTATTTT. Protein: CASRTTATDTQYF.

The chain has TRBV20-1 and TRBJ2-2; 11 bases map to TRBD2. There are 17 residues in the CDR3. Unmatched junction bases numbered 5, after V lost 0 bases and J lost 2 bases. Looked up from germline, CDR1 is DFQATT and CDR2 is SNEGSKA (reference sequence). CDR3 sequence (DNA): TGCAGTGCTAGAGATCCCAGACTAGCGGGAAACACCGGGGAGCTGTTTTTT. Protein sequence: CSARDPRLAGNTGELFF.

The chain recombines TRBV5-1 with TRBJ2-7; TRBD2 might be the D (5 bases). The CDR3 covers 14 residues. Germline loops: CDR1 SGHRS, CDR2 YFSETQ. The V and J ends lost 4 bases and 2 bases respectively, with 13 bases between them. The CDR3 DNA sequence: TGCGCCAGCAGCCGTTTGGACGGGACCTACGAGCAGTACTTC. Translation gives CASSRLDGTYEQYF.

Only a few counts were recorded for this clonotype. The chain employs TRBV29-1 and TRBJ2-5; D may be TRBD1 or TRBD2 (5 bases each). CDR1 is SQVTM and CDR2 is ANQGSEA in the germline V gene. The V gene lost 4 bases and the J gene lost 1 base, with 13 bases spanning the gap. This CDR3 is 14 amino acids long. The CDR3 nucleotides read TGCAGCGTTGTCCTGGGACGGCGCCAAGAGACCCAGTACTTC. Its translation: CSVVLGRRQETQYF.

The rearrangement joins TRBV12-3 or TRBV12-4 to TRBJ2-3; D is perhaps TRBD1 (5 bases). The CDR3 runs to 15 residues. V was trimmed by 0 bases and J by 2 bases, leaving 9 bases between them. CDR3 protein: CASSLAGQPTDTQYF. CDR3 sequence (DNA): TGTGCCAGCAGTTTAGCGGGGCAACCCACAGATACGCAGTATTTT.

V gene TRBV27 combines with J gene TRBJ2-5; D is possibly TRBD1 (6 bases). CDR1 and CDR2 from the germline V gene are MNHEY and SMNVEV (reference sequence). V gave up 5 bases and J gave up 4 bases, with 11 bases separating them. The CDR3 sequence is 13 residues long. This chain's CDR3 is CASSTNRAETQYF. The CDR3 nucleotides are TGTGCCAGCAGTACCAACAGGGCAGAGACCCAGTACTTC.

The rearrangement links TRBV12-3 or TRBV12-4 to TRBJ2-7; D gene unclear. This CDR3 has 14 residues. The V end lost 6 bases, the J end lost 2 bases, and 14 bases lay between the germline ends. The DNA for the CDR3 is TGTGCCAGCAGGAACGTGGGCAGCACCTACGAGCAGTACTTC. It codes for CASRNVGSTYEQYF.

This CDR3 reads CASSYYYEQYF. For the CDR3, the DNA is TGTGCCAGCAGTTACTACTACGAGCAGTACTTC. The rearrangement uses TRBV6-2 or TRBV6-3 and TRBJ2-7, with D hard to call. The CDR3 covers 11 residues. The V and J ends lost 1 base and 3 bases respectively, with 1 base between them. The germline V gene has CDR1 MNHEY and CDR2 SVGEGT.

This clonotype has more than one count but fewer than ten. V usage is TRBV20-1 and J usage is TRBJ2-3; 7 nucleotides agree with TRBD2. Germline V lookup: CDR1 DFQATT, CDR2 SNEGSKA (reference sequence). The CDR3 totals 17 residues. V trimming: 0 bases; J trimming: 0 bases; junction bases outside the gene matches: 9. In nucleotides, the CDR3 is TGCAGTGCTAGAGACCCGGCGAAGCGGGGAAGCACAGATACGCAGTATTTT. The encoded protein is CSARDPAKRGSTDTQYF.

CDR3 region: CSARDSSGDKPYEQYF. CDR3 in DNA: TGCAGTGCTAGAGATAGTAGCGGGGATAAACCCTACGAGCAGTACTTC. This chain uses TRBV20-1 with TRBJ2-7, with TRBD2 identical over 8 bases. This CDR3 has 16 residues. J lost 2 bases, V lost 0 bases, and 9 bases had no gene match. Germline V gene sequence: CDR1 DFQATT, CDR2 SNEGSKA (reference sequence).

This clonotype has just a few counts. This chain joins TRBV13 and TRBJ2-3, with 7 bases lining up with TRBD2. Germline CDR1 PRHDT, CDR2 FYEKMQ (reference sequence). V lost 2 bases to trimming and J lost 1 base; unmatched junction nucleotides: 12. The CDR3 spans 18 residues. In DNA, the CDR3 is TGTGCCAGCAGCTTAAATATGAAAGGACTAGATGGCACAGATACGCAGTATTTT. It codes for CASSLNMKGLDGTDTQYF.

This clonotype was counted at least ten times. The genes are TRBV7-2 and TRBJ2-7, with D perhaps matching TRBD1 (7 bases). From germline, CDR1 is SGHTA and CDR2 FQGNSA. There are 15 residues in the CDR3. V was pared by 1 base and J by 4 bases, with 14 bases between. The CDR3, as DNA: TGTGCCAGCAGCTTAGTAGGCAGGGGGGAATACGAGCAGTACTTC. It codes for CASSLVGRGEYEQYF.

This clonotype occurred many times. The V and J genes are TRBV12-3 or TRBV12-4 and TRBJ2-4; perhaps TRBD2 as D (6 bases). V gave up 3 bases and J gave up 0 bases, with 9 bases separating them. The length of the CDR3 is 15 residues. CDR3 amino acids: CASSLWGLAKNIQYF. The CDR3 DNA is TGTGCCAGCAGTTTGTGGGGACTAGCCAAAAACATTCAGTACTTC.